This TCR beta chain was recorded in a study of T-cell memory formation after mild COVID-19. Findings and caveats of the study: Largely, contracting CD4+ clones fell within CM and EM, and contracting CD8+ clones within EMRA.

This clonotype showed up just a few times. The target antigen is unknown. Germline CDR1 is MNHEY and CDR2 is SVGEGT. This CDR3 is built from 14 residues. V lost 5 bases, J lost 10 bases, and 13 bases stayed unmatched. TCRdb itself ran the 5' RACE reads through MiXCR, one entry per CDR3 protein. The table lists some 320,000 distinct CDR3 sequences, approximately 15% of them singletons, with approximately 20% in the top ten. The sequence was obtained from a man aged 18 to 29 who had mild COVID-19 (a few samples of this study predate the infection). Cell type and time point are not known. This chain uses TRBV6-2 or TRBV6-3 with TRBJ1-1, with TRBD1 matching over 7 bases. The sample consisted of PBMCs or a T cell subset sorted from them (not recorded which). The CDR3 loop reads CASSNPGQVRLAFF. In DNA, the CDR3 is TGTGCCAGCAGTAACCCAGGACAGGTTCGGTTAGCTTTCTTT.